This entry describes one T cell receptor (beta chain). Its matching antigen is unknown. This entry comes from a study of vaccination effects on CD4 cells after COVID-19. The V gene lost 1 base and the J gene lost 8 bases, with 11 bases spanning the gap. This CDR3 region has 14 residues. From germline, CDR1 is KGHSH and CDR2 LQKENI. ViraFEST assay sequencing came after antigen-specific CD4+ T cells were expanded with viral peptide pools. Isolating CD4+ T cells followed less than 11 days of culture. Vaccine recipients lacked prior SARS-CoV-2 infection and had negative nucleocapsid antibodies. Around 2 million PBMC per well were cultured with approximately 9.7 IU/ml IL-2 and 7.5 to 10 ug/ml peptides. On both days 3 and 7, half of the culture medium was replaced with IL-2 medium. Some clones are missing from TCRdb's copy, which holds only in-frame ones; the method was immunoSEQ multiplex PCR. Among tens of thousands of clones, under 75% were seen once, and the ten largest hold about 8.9%.

The chain joins TRBV18 to TRBJ1-4; D is uncertain. Sample: CD4+ T cells from PBMCs cultured with HCoV-NL63 spike peptides, taken before COVID-19 vaccination. This sequence was found in a human donor who received a COVID-19 vaccine. CDR3 in DNA: TGTGCCAGCTCACCACGTCAGAATCTAGAAAAACTGTTTTTT. Translating gives CASSPRQNLEKLFF.